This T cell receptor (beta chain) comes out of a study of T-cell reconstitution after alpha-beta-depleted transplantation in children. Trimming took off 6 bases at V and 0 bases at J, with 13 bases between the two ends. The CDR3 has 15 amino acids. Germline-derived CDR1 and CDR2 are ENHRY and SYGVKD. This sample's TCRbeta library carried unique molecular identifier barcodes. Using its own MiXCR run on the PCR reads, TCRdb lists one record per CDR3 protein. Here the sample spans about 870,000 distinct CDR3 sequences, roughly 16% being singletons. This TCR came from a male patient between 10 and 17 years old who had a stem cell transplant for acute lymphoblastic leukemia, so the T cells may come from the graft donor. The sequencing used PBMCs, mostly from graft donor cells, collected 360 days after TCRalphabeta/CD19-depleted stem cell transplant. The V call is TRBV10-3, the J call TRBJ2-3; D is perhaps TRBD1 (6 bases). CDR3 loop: CAISRQATSTDTQYF. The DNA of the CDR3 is TGTGCCATCAGCAGACAGGCGACTAGCACAGATACGCAGTATTTT.